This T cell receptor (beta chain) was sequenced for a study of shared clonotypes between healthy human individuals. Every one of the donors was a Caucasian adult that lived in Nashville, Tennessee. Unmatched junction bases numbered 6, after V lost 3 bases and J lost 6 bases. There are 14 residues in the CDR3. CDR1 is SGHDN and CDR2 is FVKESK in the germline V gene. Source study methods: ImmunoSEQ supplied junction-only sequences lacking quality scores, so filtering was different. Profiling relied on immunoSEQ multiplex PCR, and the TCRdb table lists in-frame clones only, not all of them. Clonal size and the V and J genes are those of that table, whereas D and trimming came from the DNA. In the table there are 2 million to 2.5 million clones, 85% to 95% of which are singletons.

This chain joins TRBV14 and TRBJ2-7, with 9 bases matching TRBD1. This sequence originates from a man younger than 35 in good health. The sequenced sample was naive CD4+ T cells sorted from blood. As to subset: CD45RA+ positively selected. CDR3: CASSHRTGVGEQYF. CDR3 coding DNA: TGTGCCAGCAGCCACCGGACAGGGGTGGGCGAGCAGTACTTC.